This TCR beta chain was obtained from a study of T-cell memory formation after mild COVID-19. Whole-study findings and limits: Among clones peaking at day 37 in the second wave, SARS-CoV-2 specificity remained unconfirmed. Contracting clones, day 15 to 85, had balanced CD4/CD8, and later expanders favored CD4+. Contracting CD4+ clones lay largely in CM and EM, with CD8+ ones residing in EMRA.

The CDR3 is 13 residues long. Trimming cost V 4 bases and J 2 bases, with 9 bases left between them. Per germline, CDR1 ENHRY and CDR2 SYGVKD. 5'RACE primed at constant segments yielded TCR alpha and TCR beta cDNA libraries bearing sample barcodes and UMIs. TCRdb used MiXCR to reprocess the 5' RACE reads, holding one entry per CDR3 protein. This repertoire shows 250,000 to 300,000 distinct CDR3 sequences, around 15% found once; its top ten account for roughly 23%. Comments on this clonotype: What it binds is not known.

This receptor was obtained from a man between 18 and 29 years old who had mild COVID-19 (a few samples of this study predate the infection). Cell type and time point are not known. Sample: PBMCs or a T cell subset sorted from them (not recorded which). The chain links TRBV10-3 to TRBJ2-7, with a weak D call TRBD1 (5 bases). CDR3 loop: CAISAGRAYEQYF. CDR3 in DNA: TGTGCCATCAGTGCGGGCAGGGCCTACGAGCAGTACTTC.